These 21 T cell receptor beta chains came from one sample sequenced in a study of T-cell memory formation after mild COVID-19. One entry per CDR3 protein results from TCRdb running MiXCR on the 5' RACE reads. The profile shows a few hundred thousand distinct CDR3 sequences, roughly a quarter of them singletons. Sequenced material: PBMCs or a T cell subset sorted from them (not recorded which). These receptors all stem from an adult woman who had mild COVID-19 (a few samples of this study predate the infection). Cell type and time point are not known.

This chain uses TRBV9 with TRBJ2-5, with 8 bases aligning to TRBD2. The V gene's germline CDR1 is SGDLS and CDR2 YYNGEE. CDR3 length: 13 amino acids. Trimming cost V 2 bases and J 3 bases; bases outside gene matches: 0. The CDR3 region has the DNA TGTGCCAGCAGCGTTAGCGGGGAAGAGACCCAGTACTTC. It codes for CASSVSGEETQYF.

This clonotype was seen only a few times. The chain uses TRBV11-3 and TRBJ2-3, with TRBD2 matching 9 bases. From germline, CDR1 is SGHNT and CDR2 YENEEA. There are 16 residues in the CDR3. Losses at the gene ends were 0 bases for V and 6 bases for J; bases not matched to a gene: 7. CDR3 region: CASSLDLAGPLDTQYF. Written as DNA, the CDR3 is TGTGCCAGCAGCTTAGACCTAGCGGGACCTCTTGATACGCAGTATTTT.

The V call is TRBV12-3 or TRBV12-4, the J call TRBJ1-1; tentatively, D is TRBD1 (6 bases). This CDR3 is built from 15 residues. Trimming stripped 3 bases from V and 4 bases from J, with 15 bases between. The CDR3 sequence is CASSLDSEVSTEAFF. The CDR3 DNA follows: TGTGCCAGCAGTTTGGACAGCGAGGTGAGCACTGAAGCTTTCTTT.

This clonotype was recorded many times. One junction end does not reproduce the germline sequence, and a read error may be involved. The V call is TRBV5-1, the J call TRBJ1-1; weak D call: TRBD1 (5 bases). Germline values: CDR1 SGHRS, CDR2 YFSETQ. This CDR3 has 14 amino acids. The CDR3 nucleotides read TGTGCCAGCAGCCCCGGGACGGGGAACACTGAAGCTTTCTTT. Residues: CASSPGTGNTEAFF.

This clonotype was counted many times. The chain uses TRBV10-3 and TRBJ2-5; 14 bases fit TRBD2. This CDR3 is built from 16 residues. CDR1 and CDR2 from the germline V gene are ENHRY and SYGVKD. V lost 6 bases and J lost 5; bases outside the gene matches: 8. CDR3 region: CAISSGLAGASETQYF. The CDR3 region has the DNA TGTGCCATCAGCTCGGGACTAGCGGGAGCCAGTGAGACCCAGTACTTC.

The chain uses TRBV7-2 and TRBJ2-7; D gene unclear. The V gene lost 5 bases and the J gene lost 2 bases, with 7 bases spanning the gap. From germline, CDR1 is SGHTA and CDR2 FQGNSA. The CDR3 length is 12 residues. The DNA for the CDR3 is TGTGCCAGCAGCCGAATCCCCTACGAGCAGTACTTC. Amino acid sequence: CASSRIPYEQYF.

In its sample, this clonotype was seen a few times. V usage is TRBV5-6 and J usage is TRBJ1-3; D is unclear. The CDR3 extends over 15 amino acids. Germline assignment: CDR1 SGHDT and CDR2 YYEEEE. The V end lost 0 bases, the J end lost 0 bases, and 7 bases lay between the germline ends. The CDR3 sequence: CASSLGPSSGNTIYF. CDR3 bases: TGTGCCAGCAGCTTGGGGCCGAGCTCTGGAAACACCATATATTTT.

This clonotype was counted a few times. The chain combines TRBV4-1 with TRBJ2-7; TRBD1 is a possible D gene (6 bases). The ends were cut back, 5 bases at V and 3 bases at J, with 17 bases in the middle. CDR1 is MGHRA, CDR2 YSYEKL, per germline. This CDR3 has 15 residues. CDR3 amino acids: CASSFWGDRNYEQYF. The DNA for the CDR3 is TGCGCCAGCAGCTTTTGGGGAGACAGGAACTACGAGCAGTACTTC.

The chain employs TRBV2 and TRBJ1-5, with a tentative D call TRBD1 (5 bases). The CDR3 sequence is 14 residues long. Germline assignment: CDR1 SNHLY and CDR2 FYNNEI. The germline V and J ends were trimmed by 0 bases and 11 bases, with 14 bases remaining between them. The CDR3 DNA sequence: TGTGCCAGCAGTGAAGCGCGAGGGGCCGGTTCCCAGCATTTT. Its protein product is CASSEARGAGSQHF.

The gene calls are TRBV29-1 and TRBJ1-1, with no clear D. In germline, CDR1 is SQVTM, CDR2 ANQGSEA. This CDR3 comprises 13 residues. The V gene lost 4 bases and the J gene lost 0 bases, with 9 bases spanning the gap. CDR3 sequence reads: CSVARRLNTEAFF. The CDR3 DNA follows: TGCAGCGTTGCTCGACGGTTGAACACTGAAGCTTTCTTT.

This clonotype was counted between two and nine times. The chain links TRBV20-1 to TRBJ2-1; 13 positions match TRBD2. There are 17 residues in the CDR3. Germline-derived CDR1 and CDR2 are DFQATT and SNEGSKA (reference sequence). V dropped 2 bases and J dropped 3; count of bases not matched to a gene: 7. CDR3 in DNA: TGCAGTGCTAGAAAAAGGACTAGCGGGGGACTCTACAATGAGCAGTTCTTC. It translates to CSARKRTSGGLYNEQFF.

J is TRBJ2-7 and V is TRBV4-3; TRBD1 matches at 10 bases. Germline lookup yields CDR1 LGHNA and CDR2 YSLEER. The CDR3 sequence is 16 residues long. Trimming cost V 3 bases and J 1 base; bases outside gene matches: 6. CDR3 region: CASSHSGTGESYEQYF. CDR3 nucleotides: TGCGCCAGCAGCCACAGCGGGACAGGGGAATCCTACGAGCAGTACTTC.

The CDR3 sequence is CSARDRNSLQQTQYF. The CDR3 DNA sequence: TGCAGTGCTAGAGATCGTAACAGCCTCCAGCAGACCCAGTACTTC. This chain connects TRBV20-1 to TRBJ2-5; D call uncertain. Germline-derived CDR1 and CDR2 are DFQATT and SNEGSKA (reference sequence). CDR3 length: 15 amino acids. V was pared by 0 bases and J by 6 bases, with 17 bases between.

The chain combines TRBV4-2 with TRBJ2-7, with D unclear. Germline assignment: CDR1 LGHNA and CDR2 YNFKEQ. V lost 0 bases, J lost 6 bases, and 6 bases lay in between. CDR3 length: 12 amino acids. The CDR3 coding sequence is TGTGCCAGCAGCCAAGACGACCGCGAGCAGTACTTC. Amino acids: CASSQDDREQYF.

There are a few counts of this clonotype. V usage is TRBV19 and J usage is TRBJ2-1; TRBD2 matches 9 bases. This CDR3 comprises 16 residues. CDR1 and CDR2 from the germline V gene are LNHDA and SQIVND (reference sequence). V shed 3 bases and J 2 bases; nucleotides not matched to a gene: 5. The CDR3 is CASSMEAGGPYNEQFF. The CDR3 DNA follows: TGTGCCAGTAGTATGGAGGCGGGGGGGCCCTACAATGAGCAGTTCTTC.

This rearrangement joins TRBV25-1 to TRBJ1-1; 7 bases are a match to TRBD1. The germline gives CDR1 MGHDK, CDR2 SYGVNS. The CDR3 consists of 14 residues. Trimming removed 4 bases from V and 7 bases from J; junction bases left unmatched: 9. The DNA for the CDR3 is TGTGCCAGCAGTGTGGACAGGCCTCCCTTTGAAGCTTTCTTT. Translating it yields CASSVDRPPFEAFF. Using reference TRBV25-1 and TRBJ1-1 for the parts outside the CDR3, the full variable domain is EADIYQTPRYLVIGTGKKITLECSQTMGHDKMYWYQQDPGMELHLIHYSYGVNSTEKGDLSSESTVSRIRTEHFPLTLESARPSHTSQYLCASSVDRPPFEAFFGQGTRLTVV.

This clonotype has a count of ten or more. CDR3 in DNA: TGTGCCAGCAGCTTCGAAAAGCGGGGGTCCTCCTACGAGCAGTACTTC. This encodes CASSFEKRGSSYEQYF. This chain uses TRBV7-8 with TRBJ2-7; 8 bases are shared with TRBD2. The CDR3 has 16 residues. Germline V gene sequence: CDR1 SGHVS, CDR2 FQNEAQ. The trim removed 3 bases at V and 0 bases at J, leaving 7 bases unmatched.

Only a few counts were recorded for this clonotype. The chain carries TRBV9 and TRBJ2-7; perhaps TRBD1 as D (6 bases). CDR3 length equals 14 residues. Trimming pared 3 bases from V and 4 bases from J, leaving 14 bases between. Germline V gene sequence: CDR1 SGDLS, CDR2 YYNGEE. The CDR3 DNA reads as TGTGCCAGCAGCGGTACACAGGGTGGATACGAGCAGTACTTC. Its translation is CASSGTQGGYEQYF.

This clonotype has only a few counts. The CDR3 nucleotides read TGTGCCATCGCCGGGACAGTCAGCGAGACCCAGTACTTC. Encoded protein: CAIAGTVSETQYF. The rearrangement joins TRBV10-3 to TRBJ2-5, with 7 bases that match TRBD1. CDR3 length: 13 residues. V was pared by 8 bases and J by 5 bases, with 8 bases of the junction left unmatched. Germline values: CDR1 ENHRY, CDR2 SYGVKD.

The chain employs TRBV6-2 or TRBV6-3 and TRBJ2-7; possible D gene TRBD1, 5 bases. There are 14 residues in the CDR3. V shed 6 bases and J shed 2 bases, with 14 bases lying between them. In germline, CDR1 is MNHEY, CDR2 SVGEGT. DNA of the CDR3: TGTGCCAGCAGAAGGGTGGGGCAAACCTACGAGCAGTACTTC. Its translation is CASRRVGQTYEQYF.

The CDR3 DNA is TGTGCCAGCAGCCGAGCGGGGGGGCCGGAGGAGCAGTACTTC. Residues: CASSRAGGPEEQYF. The chain has TRBV5-6 and TRBJ2-7, with 10 bases lining up with TRBD2. This CDR3 spans 14 amino acids. The germline V gene encodes CDR1 SGHDT and CDR2 YYEEEE. V shed 4 bases, J shed 7 bases, and the junction held 8 bases outside the gene matches.